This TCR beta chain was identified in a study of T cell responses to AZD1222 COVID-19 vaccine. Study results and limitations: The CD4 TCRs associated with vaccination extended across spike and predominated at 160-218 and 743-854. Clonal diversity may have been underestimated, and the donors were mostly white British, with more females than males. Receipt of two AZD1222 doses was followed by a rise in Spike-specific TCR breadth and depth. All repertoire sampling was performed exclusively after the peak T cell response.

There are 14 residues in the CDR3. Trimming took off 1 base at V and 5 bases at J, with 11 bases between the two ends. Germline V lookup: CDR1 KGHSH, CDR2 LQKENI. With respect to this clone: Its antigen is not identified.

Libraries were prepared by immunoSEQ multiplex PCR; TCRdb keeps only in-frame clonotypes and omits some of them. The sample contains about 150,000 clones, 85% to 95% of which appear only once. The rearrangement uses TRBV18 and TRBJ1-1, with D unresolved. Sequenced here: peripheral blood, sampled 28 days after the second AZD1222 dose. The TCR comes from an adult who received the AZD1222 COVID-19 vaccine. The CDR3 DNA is TGTGCCAGCTCACCACGGGAAGGGAATACTGAAGCTTTCTTT. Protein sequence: CASSPREGNTEAFF.